This section outlines one TCR beta chain sequence together with its context. No cognate antigen has been identified for it. No base qualities exist here, and no much larger clone lies one base off it. This sample is part of a study of OX40 agonist ivuxolimab in advanced cancers. Regarding the complete study: The costimulatory receptor OX40 (CD134) was targeted by ivuxolimab, a fully human IgG2 agonistic monoclonal antibody. Peripheral TCRbeta sequencing was intended to test whether TCR sequence diversity was altered and clonal T-cell expansion was caused by ivuxolimab. A male proportion of under 85% and a mean age of approximately 58 years, ranging from roughly 23 to 80, were recorded for the dose-escalation cohort. Among the roughly 50 dose-escalation patients, about 20 had hepatocellular carcinoma, approximately 15 melanoma, 9 renal cell carcinoma and 9 head and neck cancer. Prior anti-PD-1, anti-PD-L1 or anti-CTLA-4 therapy was permitted, and checkpoint inhibitors had been received by around 39% of dose-escalation patients. Intravenous ivuxolimab was administered to patients every 2 weeks at six dose levels: 0.01, 0.1, 0.3, 1.5, 3 and 10 mg/kg. The paper covers the monotherapy dose-escalation part of the phase I ivuxolimab trial, which included N ≈ 57 patients. Partial responses occurred in three dose-escalation patients: two with cutaneous melanoma and one with hepatocellular carcinoma.

Overall study results and their limits: The antigen specificity of the clonally expanded peripheral T cells was not determined. Partial responders in the 0.1-3.0 mg/kg groups had among the lowest normalized peripheral clonal expansion, especially among CD8+ T cells. After ivuxolimab, more expanded clones were found on average in CD8+ T cells than in CD4+ T cells. Clonal expansion of both CD4+ and CD8+ blood T cells was observed from baseline to week 6 at doses 0.1 to 3.0 mg/kg. Low levels of normalized T-cell clonal expansion were also seen in some patients who did not respond.

The CDR1 and CDR2 encoded by the germline V gene are ENHRY and SYGVKD. Its CDR3 holds 17 amino acids, cysteine through phenylalanine. Left in the record is the CDR3 DNA by itself, 51 bases read in frame from the first base. For this chain, trimming is 7 bases at the V end and 4 bases at the J end, and the number of junction bases without a gene match is 14. The trial excluded patients who had a history of autoimmune disease or who were on systemic immunosuppression. Peripheral blood for TCR sequencing was collected from all dose cohorts at baseline, on cycle 4 day 1, and on cycle 7 day 1. Samples were obtained from an open-label, multicenter, first-in-human phase I dose-escalation trial of ivuxolimab. Adults with locally advanced or metastatic melanoma, renal cell carcinoma, hepatocellular carcinoma or head and neck squamous cell carcinoma were enrolled in the trial. Before TCR sequencing, CD4+ and CD8+ T cells were separately sorted from peripheral blood.

For sequencing of the TCRbeta CDR3 region, genomic DNA was extracted from the sorted cells. The immunoSEQ Assay was used to sequence the TCRbeta CDR3 regions. TCRdb stores this immuneACCESS table with in-frame sequences only. Part of the clones is absent; in the studies checked, under half of the shortfall reflects unresolved V genes, and no reason is known for the rest. The sample table shows tens of thousands of clones, and nearly 75% are seen once. The ten largest clones take up approximately 20% of the sample. The receptor was derived from an adult with an advanced solid tumor such as melanoma, head and neck, liver or kidney cancer. The material was CD4+ or CD8+ T cells sorted from blood, obtained in a trial of the OX40 agonist ivuxolimab. The V gene is TRBV10-3 and the J gene is TRBJ1-2, with 11 central nucleotides matching TRBD1. The CDR3 corresponds to CAITEGQGEFYTYGYTF. The sequence in DNA is TGTGCCATCACCGAGGGACAGGGGGAATTCTATACCTATGGCTACACCTTC.